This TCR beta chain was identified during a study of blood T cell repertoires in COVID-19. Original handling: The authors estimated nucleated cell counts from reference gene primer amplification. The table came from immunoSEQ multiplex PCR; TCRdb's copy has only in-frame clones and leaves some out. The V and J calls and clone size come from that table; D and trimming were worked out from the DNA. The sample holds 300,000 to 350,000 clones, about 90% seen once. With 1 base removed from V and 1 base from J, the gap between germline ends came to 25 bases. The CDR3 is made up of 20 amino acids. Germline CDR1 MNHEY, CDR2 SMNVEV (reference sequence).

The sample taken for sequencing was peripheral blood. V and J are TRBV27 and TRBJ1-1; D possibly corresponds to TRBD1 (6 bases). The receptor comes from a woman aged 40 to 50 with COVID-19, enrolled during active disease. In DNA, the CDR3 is TGTGCCAGCAGTTTATGGGGACAATCCTCTGAGAGCGTGCGGAACACTGAAGCTTTCTTT. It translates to CASSLWGQSSESVRNTEAFF.